This TCR beta chain was captured by sequencing in a study of identical twins. Turning to this clonotype: Its antigen is still unknown.

TCRdb re-derived calls from the 5' RACE reads in MiXCR, one entry per CDR3 protein. The sample has about 690,000 distinct CDR3 sequences; 21% are singletons. General study points: Twin-shared out-of-frame alpha sequences showed excess low generation probability. Cross-sectional statistical analysis was relied on for the conclusions, without the same donors being followed.

These data were likewise used in another study, on T cells expressing NK-cell markers. That paper notes: TCR beta repertoires came from sorted CD3+CD56+NKG2C+, CD3+CD56+NKG2C- and CD3+CD56-NKG2C+ T cells. The study found these clonotypes also leading the CD3+CD56-NKG2C+ fraction in a few donors.

Input material: PBMCs. The sequence was collected from a woman aged 18-35 years in good health.

CDR3 sequence: CASSLAPPEQYF. CDR3 DNA: TGTGCCAGCAGCTTAGCCCCCCCCGAGCAGTACTTC. The chain combines TRBV11-2 with TRBJ2-7; D gene ambiguous. The length of the CDR3 is 12 residues. From germline, CDR1 is SGHAT and CDR2 FQNNGV. V was cut by 1 base and J by 6 bases, with 7 bases left in between. Full variable domain (remainder filled in from reference TRBV11-2 and TRBJ2-7): EAGVAQSPRYKIIEKRQSVAFWCNPISGHATLYWYQQILGQGPKLLIQFQNNGVVDDSQLPKDRFSAERLKGVDSTLKIQPAKLEDSAVYLCASSLAPPEQYFGPGTRLTVT.